This T cell receptor (beta chain) was found in a study of T cells after yellow fever vaccination. About the research overall: When fractions had low cell numbers, they were prepared with SMART-Seq v4 Ultra Low Input. Study-wide points: Across the CD4 and CD8 compartments, a small share of clonotypes was present in both. Detected again after the booster were most primary-vaccination clones, at 96% CD4 and 70% to 90% CD8.

This clonotype was recorded a few times. What it binds is unknown. J lost 2 bases, V lost 7 bases, and 7 bases had no gene match. From germline, CDR1 is MNHEY and CDR2 SVGEGT. The CDR3 sequence is 14 residues long. UMIs were added to TCR cDNA along with a universal primer site when it was made by 5'RACE template switching. MiXCR was run by TCRdb on the 5' RACE reads, yielding one entry per CDR3 protein. The top ten hold approximately 24% of the sample, which has around 310,000 distinct CDR3 sequences, roughly 4.3% seen once. This chain uses TRBV6-2 or TRBV6-3 with TRBJ1-2, with 7 bases aligning to TRBD1. The TCR comes from a man younger than 35 who received the YFV17D yellow fever vaccine. Material: PBMCs, obtained 5 days after the yellow fever booster vaccination. This CDR3 reads CASTEPRGNYGYTF. The CDR3 DNA follows: TGTGCCAGCACCGAACCCAGGGGGAACTATGGCTACACCTTC.